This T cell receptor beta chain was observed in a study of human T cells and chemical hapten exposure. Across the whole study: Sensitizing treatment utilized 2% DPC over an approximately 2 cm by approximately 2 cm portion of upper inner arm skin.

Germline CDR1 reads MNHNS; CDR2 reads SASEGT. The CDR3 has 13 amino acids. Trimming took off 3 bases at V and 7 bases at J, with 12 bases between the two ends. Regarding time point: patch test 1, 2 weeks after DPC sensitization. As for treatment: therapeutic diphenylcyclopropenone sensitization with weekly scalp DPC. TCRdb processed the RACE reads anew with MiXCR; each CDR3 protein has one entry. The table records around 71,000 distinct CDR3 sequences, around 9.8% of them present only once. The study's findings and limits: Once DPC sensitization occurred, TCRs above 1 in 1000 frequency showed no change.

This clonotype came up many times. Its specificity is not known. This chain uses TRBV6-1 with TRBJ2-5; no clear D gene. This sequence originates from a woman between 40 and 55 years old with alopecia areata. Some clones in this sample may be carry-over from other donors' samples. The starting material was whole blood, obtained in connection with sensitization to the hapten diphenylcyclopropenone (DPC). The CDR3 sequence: CASSDLLSATQYF. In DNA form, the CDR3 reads TGTGCCAGCAGTGATCTGCTCTCCGCGACCCAGTACTTC.